The clone carrying this T cell receptor beta chain was observed a handful of times. Isolated RNA was reverse transcribed in full, so expressed TCRB transcripts were sequenced. Sequencing was performed with immunoSEQ multiplex PCR; in TCRdb, only in-frame clones are kept and a portion is missing. This table holds hundreds of thousands of clones, roughly 17% found once. The data derive from a study of beta chain features in type 1 diabetes. Trimming removed 6 bases from V and 3 bases from J, with 15 bases in between. Germline CDR1 is MNHNS and CDR2 is SASEGT. This CDR3 region has 14 residues. This chain joins TRBV6-1 and TRBJ2-7, with D perhaps matching TRBD1 (6 bases). This receptor was taken from a young woman in good health. Sample: naive CD4+ T cells from blood. CDR3 sequence: CASSPGTGNYEQYF. The CDR3, as DNA: TGTGCCAGCAGCCCCGGAACAGGGAACTACGAGCAGTACTTC.